Reported below is one T cell receptor beta chain. The source of the sample is a study of blood T cell repertoires in COVID-19. On the study more broadly: Nucleic acid was either cDNA or gDNA, and it came from T cells, B-cell-depleted T cells, or PBMCs.

V was clipped by 2 bases and J by 5 bases, with 6 bases between them. CDR3 length equals 12 residues. Germline V lookup: CDR1 MNHNS, CDR2 SASEGT. As processed by the authors: Estimation of nucleated cell counts was performed using reference gene primer amplification. Libraries were prepared by immunoSEQ multiplex PCR; TCRdb keeps only in-frame clonotypes and omits some of them. That table is the source of V, J and clone size, and D and trimming were worked out from the DNA. The sample includes 120,000 to 150,000 clones, roughly 79% of them seen just once. The sample consisted of peripheral blood. This rearrangement joins TRBV6-1 to TRBJ1-1; no reliable D call. The clonotype originates from a human donor with acute or convalescent COVID-19. The donor label of this sample is uncertain. The CDR3 sequence: CASSETRTEAFF. DNA for the CDR3: TGTGCCAGCAGTGAAACCCGGACTGAAGCTTTCTTT.